The rows below give T cell receptor beta chains drawn from one sample of a study of spatial heterogeneity in lung cancer. TCRdb fed the 5' RACE reads into MiXCR, producing one record per CDR3 protein. Among just over 75,000 distinct CDR3 sequences, around 7.3% were seen once, and the ten largest hold roughly 7%. Source: PBMCs, taken at surgery. These receptors all come from a male donor with early-stage non-small cell lung cancer. Each CDR3 is given with its conserved first and last residue. D genes are given only for firm matches. Only some rows state a clone size, as once, few, many or a class for expanded clones.

clone size: many
D gene: TRBD1
V gene: TRBV7-2
J gene: TRBJ2-7
CDR3 protein: CASSLDRGEQYF
CDR3 DNA: TGTGCCAGCAGCTTAGACAGGGGGGAGCAGTACTTC

clone size: many
D gene: .
V gene: TRBV21-1
J gene: TRBJ2-7
CDR3 protein: CASSNRDMTTGDSREQYF
CDR3 DNA: TGTGCCAGCAGCAACAGAGATATGACGACAGGAGACTCTAGGGAGCAGTACTTC

clone size: many
D gene: TRBD2
V gene: TRBV25-1
J gene: TRBJ2-2
CDR3 protein: CASSDLAAGELFF
CDR3 DNA: TGTGCCAGCAGTGATCTAGCGGCTGGGGAGCTGTTTTTT

clone size: many
D gene: .
V gene: TRBV5-4
J gene: TRBJ2-1
CDR3 protein: CASSRRQARQYNEQFF
CDR3 DNA: TGTGCCAGCAGCCGTAGGCAGGCCAGACAATACAATGAGCAGTTCTTC

clone size: .
D gene: TRBD2
V gene: TRBV19
J gene: TRBJ2-1
CDR3 protein: CASSSGLANNEQFF
CDR3 DNA: TGTGCCAGTAGTAGTGGACTAGCAAACAATGAGCAGTTCTTC

clone size: many
D gene: TRBD2
V gene: TRBV29-1
J gene: TRBJ2-1
CDR3 protein: CSVVTSGISEQFF
CDR3 DNA: TGCAGCGTTGTGACTAGCGGGATCTCGGAGCAGTTCTTC

clone size: many
D gene: .
V gene: TRBV4-1
J gene: TRBJ2-5
CDR3 protein: CASSVGGLRETQYF
CDR3 DNA: TGCGCCAGCAGCGTAGGGGGGCTCCGGGAGACCCAGTACTTC

clone size: many
D gene: TRBD2
V gene: TRBV12-3/TRBV12-4
J gene: TRBJ2-3
CDR3 protein: CASSLSGSGGNTQYF
CDR3 DNA: TGTGCCAGCAGCCTGAGCGGGAGCGGCGGGAATACGCAGTATTTT

clone size: many
D gene: .
V gene: TRBV20-1
J gene: TRBJ1-2
CDR3 protein: CSAAQDSANGYTF
CDR3 DNA: TGCAGTGCGGCACAAGACAGCGCCAATGGCTACACCTTC

clone size: .
D gene: .
V gene: TRBV3-1
J gene: TRBJ2-7
CDR3 protein: CASSQDSGMTPKEQYF
CDR3 DNA: TGTGCCAGCAGCCAAGATTCGGGGATGACCCCTAAGGAGCAGTACTTC

clone size: many
D gene: .
V gene: TRBV5-1
J gene: TRBJ2-3
CDR3 protein: CASSLERRDTDTQYF
CDR3 DNA: TGCGCCAGCAGCTTGGAACGGAGAGACACAGATACGCAGTATTTT

clone size: many
D gene: .
V gene: TRBV7-8
J gene: TRBJ1-1
CDR3 protein: CASSTSWDDTEAFF
CDR3 DNA: TGTGCCAGCAGCACCTCATGGGACGACACTGAAGCTTTCTTT

clone size: few
D gene: .
V gene: TRBV7-9
J gene: TRBJ1-2
CDR3 protein: CASSPGAAVKGYTF
CDR3 DNA: TGTGCCAGCAGCCCCGGGGCGGCCGTCAAGGGCTACACCTTC

clone size: many
D gene: .
V gene: TRBV14
J gene: TRBJ1-4
CDR3 protein: CASSQMTDSLREKLFF
CDR3 DNA: TGTGCCAGCAGCCAAATGACGGACTCTCTGAGGGAAAAACTGTTTTTT

clone size: many
D gene: TRBD1
V gene: TRBV6-6
J gene: TRBJ2-7
CDR3 protein: CASGGQGARTYEQYF
CDR3 DNA: TGTGCCAGCGGAGGACAGGGGGCAAGGACCTACGAGCAGTACTTC

clone size: many
D gene: TRBD1
V gene: TRBV7-2
J gene: TRBJ1-2
CDR3 protein: CASSLQGTGGSDGYTF
CDR3 DNA: TGTGCCAGCAGCTTACAGGGGACAGGGGGCAGCGATGGCTACACCTTC

clone size: .
D gene: .
V gene: TRBV9
J gene: TRBJ1-1
CDR3 protein: CASSVAENTEAFF
CDR3 DNA: TGTGCCAGCAGCGTAGCAGAGAACACTGAAGCTTTCTTT

clone size: many
D gene: TRBD1
V gene: TRBV5-4
J gene: TRBJ2-1
CDR3 protein: CASSPGTEAYNEQFF
CDR3 DNA: TGTGCCAGCAGCCCCGGGACAGAAGCTTACAATGAGCAGTTCTTC

clone size: few
D gene: .
V gene: TRBV7-2
J gene: TRBJ2-2
CDR3 protein: CASSLPTGANTGELFF
CDR3 DNA: TGTGCCAGCAGCCTCCCGACAGGAGCGAACACCGGGGAGCTGTTTTTT

clone size: few
D gene: TRBD2
V gene: TRBV6-2/TRBV6-3
J gene: TRBJ2-1
CDR3 protein: CASSHPPGLAGAGEQFF
CDR3 DNA: TGTGCCAGCAGCCACCCTCCGGGACTAGCGGGAGCGGGTGAGCAGTTCTTC

clone size: .
D gene: .
V gene: TRBV29-1
J gene: TRBJ1-1
CDR3 protein: CSVEGGAMNTEAFF
CDR3 DNA: TGCAGCGTTGAAGGTGGGGCCATGAACACTGAAGCTTTCTTT

clone size: many
D gene: .
V gene: TRBV27
J gene: TRBJ2-2
CDR3 protein: CASSLLVGGTGELFF
CDR3 DNA: TGTGCCAGCAGTTTGTTGGTTGGGGGCACCGGGGAGCTGTTTTTT

clone size: few
D gene: .
V gene: TRBV21-1
J gene: TRBJ2-4
CDR3 protein: CASSKGRQQGVAKNIQYF
CDR3 DNA: TGTGCCAGCAGCAAAGGGAGACAGCAGGGGGTAGCCAAAAACATTCAGTACTTC

clone size: few
D gene: TRBD2
V gene: TRBV11-3
J gene: TRBJ2-1
CDR3 protein: CASSLQSGAYNEQFF
CDR3 DNA: TGTGCCAGCAGCCTCCAGAGCGGGGCCTACAATGAGCAGTTCTTC

clone size: many
D gene: TRBD1
V gene: TRBV12-5
J gene: TRBJ2-4
CDR3 protein: CASGLVLGQGTKNIQYF
CDR3 DNA: TGTGCTAGTGGTTTGGTACTGGGACAGGGAACCAAAAACATTCAGTACTTC

clone size: many
D gene: .
V gene: TRBV10-1
J gene: TRBJ1-5
CDR3 protein: CASSEGSDNQPQHF
CDR3 DNA: TGCGCCAGCAGTGAGGGATCAGACAATCAGCCCCAGCATTTT

clone size: .
D gene: .
V gene: TRBV6-2/TRBV6-3
J gene: TRBJ2-7
CDR3 protein: CASSSQTYEQYF
CDR3 DNA: TGTGCCAGCAGTTCCCAAACGTACGAGCAGTACTTC

clone size: .
D gene: .
V gene: TRBV6-6
J gene: TRBJ1-5
CDR3 protein: CASSYDRFNQPQHF
CDR3 DNA: TGTGCCAGCAGTTACGACAGGTTCAATCAGCCCCAGCATTTT

clone size: few
D gene: .
V gene: TRBV12-3/TRBV12-4
J gene: TRBJ2-7
CDR3 protein: CASSPTYSYEQYF
CDR3 DNA: TGTGCCAGCAGCCCGACATATTCCTACGAGCAGTACTTC

clone size: .
D gene: .
V gene: TRBV5-4
J gene: TRBJ2-7
CDR3 protein: CASSSVGACEQYF
CDR3 DNA: TGTGCCAGCAGCTCTGTGGGAGCCTGCGAGCAGTACTTC

clone size: few
D gene: .
V gene: TRBV6-6
J gene: TRBJ1-5
CDR3 protein: CASSFRNEPQHF
CDR3 DNA: TGTGCCAGCAGTTTCAGAAATGAGCCCCAGCATTTT

clone size: many
D gene: .
V gene: TRBV7-9
J gene: TRBJ1-1
CDR3 protein: CASSSGAATEAFF
CDR3 DNA: TGTGCCAGCAGCTCAGGGGCAGCGACTGAAGCTTTCTTT

clone size: many
D gene: TRBD2
V gene: TRBV10-2
J gene: TRBJ2-5
CDR3 protein: CASMGQTTIAGVKTQYF
CDR3 DNA: TGCGCCAGCATGGGGCAAACCACGATAGCGGGAGTAAAGACCCAGTACTTC

clone size: many
D gene: .
V gene: TRBV13
J gene: TRBJ2-7
CDR3 protein: CASSQVPSYEQYF
CDR3 DNA: TGTGCCAGCAGCCAAGTACCTTCCTACGAGCAGTACTTC

clone size: many
D gene: TRBD2
V gene: TRBV20-1
J gene: TRBJ2-1
CDR3 protein: CSAHSGTSGTYNEQFF
CDR3 DNA: TGCAGTGCCCATTCTGGGACTAGCGGGACCTACAATGAGCAGTTCTTC

clone size: many
D gene: .
V gene: TRBV6-2/TRBV6-3
J gene: TRBJ1-5
CDR3 protein: CASSYGTRREPQHF
CDR3 DNA: TGTGCCAGCAGTTACGGGACCCGCCGCGAGCCCCAGCATTTT

clone size: .
D gene: TRBD1
V gene: TRBV5-4
J gene: TRBJ2-3
CDR3 protein: CASSLRDRVDTQYF
CDR3 DNA: TGTGCCAGCAGCCTCCGGGACAGGGTGGATACGCAGTATTTT

clone size: .
D gene: .
V gene: TRBV12-3/TRBV12-4
J gene: TRBJ2-1
CDR3 protein: CASSLAESNEQFF
CDR3 DNA: TGTGCCAGCAGTTTAGCCGAGAGCAATGAGCAGTTCTTC

clone size: few
D gene: .
V gene: TRBV7-9
J gene: TRBJ2-7
CDR3 protein: CASSFVMGTSYEQYF
CDR3 DNA: TGTGCCAGCAGCTTTGTCATGGGAACCTCCTACGAGCAGTACTTC

clone size: many
D gene: .
V gene: TRBV23-1
J gene: TRBJ2-2
CDR3 protein: CASSQSAGELFF
CDR3 DNA: TGCGCCAGCAGTCAATCTGCCGGGGAGCTGTTTTTT

clone size: many
D gene: .
V gene: TRBV5-1
J gene: TRBJ1-1
CDR3 protein: CASSSGPGGVTEAFF
CDR3 DNA: TGCGCCAGCAGCTCCGGACCCGGAGGGGTCACTGAAGCTTTCTTT

clone size: many
D gene: .
V gene: TRBV12-3/TRBV12-4
J gene: TRBJ2-7
CDR3 protein: CASSLPLADLPYEQYF
CDR3 DNA: TGTGCCAGCAGTCTCCCTTTGGCAGACCTACCCTACGAGCAGTACTTC

clone size: many
D gene: TRBD2
V gene: TRBV28
J gene: TRBJ2-5
CDR3 protein: CASSYSTGGSSQETQYF
CDR3 DNA: TGTGCCAGCAGCTACTCTACCGGGGGGTCGTCCCAAGAGACCCAGTACTTC

clone size: .
D gene: .
V gene: TRBV4-1
J gene: TRBJ2-7
CDR3 protein: CASSPGGGSSYEQYF
CDR3 DNA: TGCGCCAGCAGCCCCGGGGGCGGGAGCTCCTACGAGCAGTACTTC

clone size: many
D gene: .
V gene: TRBV6-5
J gene: TRBJ2-1
CDR3 protein: CASSTGPNEQFF
CDR3 DNA: TGTGCCAGCAGTACAGGGCCCAATGAGCAGTTCTTC

clone size: many
D gene: .
V gene: TRBV29-1
J gene: TRBJ2-5
CDR3 protein: CSVGVQGGETQYF
CDR3 DNA: TGCAGCGTTGGGGTTCAGGGAGGAGAGACCCAGTACTTC

clone size: many
D gene: TRBD1
V gene: TRBV29-1
J gene: TRBJ2-3
CDR3 protein: CSVIPGQGPTDTQYF
CDR3 DNA: TGCAGCGTAATTCCGGGACAGGGTCCCACAGATACGCAGTATTTT

clone size: few
D gene: .
V gene: TRBV3-1
J gene: TRBJ1-1
CDR3 protein: CASSQLGTEAFF
CDR3 DNA: TGTGCCAGCAGCCAATTAGGCACTGAAGCTTTCTTT

clone size: .
D gene: TRBD1
V gene: TRBV10-3
J gene: TRBJ2-2
CDR3 protein: CAISESTVAGGFGELFF
CDR3 DNA: TGTGCCATCAGTGAGTCGACGGTGGCAGGGGGTTTCGGGGAGCTGTTTTTT

clone size: .
D gene: TRBD2
V gene: TRBV6-4
J gene: TRBJ2-7
CDR3 protein: CASKQAGPLEQYF
CDR3 DNA: TGTGCCAGCAAGCAAGCGGGACCCCTCGAGCAGTACTTC

clone size: once
D gene: .
V gene: TRBV6-2/TRBV6-3
J gene: TRBJ2-7
CDR3 protein: CASKARGYEQYF
CDR3 DNA: TGTGCCAGCAAGGCCCGGGGGTACGAGCAGTACTTC